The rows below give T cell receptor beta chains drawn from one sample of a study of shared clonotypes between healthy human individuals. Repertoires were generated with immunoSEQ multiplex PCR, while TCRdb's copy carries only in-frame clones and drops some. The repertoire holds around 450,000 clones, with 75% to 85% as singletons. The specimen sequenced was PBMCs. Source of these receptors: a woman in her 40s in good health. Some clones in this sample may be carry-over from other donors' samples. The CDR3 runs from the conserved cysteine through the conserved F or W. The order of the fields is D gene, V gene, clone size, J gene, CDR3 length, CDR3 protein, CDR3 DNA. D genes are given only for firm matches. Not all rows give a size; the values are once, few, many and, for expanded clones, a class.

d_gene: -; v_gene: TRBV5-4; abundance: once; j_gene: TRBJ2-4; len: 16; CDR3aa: CASSLYGGLAKNIQYF; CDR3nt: TGTGCCAGCAGCTTATATGGGGGACTAGCCAAAAACATTCAGTACTTC
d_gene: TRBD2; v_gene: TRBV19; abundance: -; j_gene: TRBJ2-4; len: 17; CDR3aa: CASSILSSGPGGGIQYF; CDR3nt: TGTGCCAGTAGTATATTGTCTAGCGGGCCGGGGGGCGGCATTCAGTACTTC
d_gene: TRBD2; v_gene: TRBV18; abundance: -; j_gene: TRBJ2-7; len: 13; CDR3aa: CASSPAGAYEQYF; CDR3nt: TGTGCCAGCTCACCAGCGGGAGCCTACGAGCAGTACTTC
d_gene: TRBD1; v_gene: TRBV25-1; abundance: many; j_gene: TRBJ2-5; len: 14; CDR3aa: CASSVETGGETQYF; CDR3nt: TGTGCCAGCAGTGTGGAGACAGGGGGAGAGACCCAGTACTTC
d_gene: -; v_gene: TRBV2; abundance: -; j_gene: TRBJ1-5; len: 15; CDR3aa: CASSEMRSSYQPQHF; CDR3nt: TGTGCCAGCAGTGAAATGAGGTCATCCTATCAGCCCCAGCATTTT
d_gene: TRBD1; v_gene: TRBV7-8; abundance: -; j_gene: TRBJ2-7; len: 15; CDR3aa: CASSLGTGSSYEQYF; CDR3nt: TGTGCCAGCAGCCTAGGGACAGGCAGCTCCTACGAGCAGTACTTC
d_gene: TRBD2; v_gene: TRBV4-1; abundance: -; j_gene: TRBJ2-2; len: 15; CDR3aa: CASSQDATSPGELFF; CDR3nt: TGCGCCAGCAGCCAAGATGCGACTAGCCCCGGGGAGCTGTTTTTT
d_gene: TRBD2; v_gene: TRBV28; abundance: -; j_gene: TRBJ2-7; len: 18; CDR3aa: CASSLFLGLAARSYEQYF; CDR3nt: TGTGCCAGCAGTTTATTTTTGGGGCTAGCGGCAAGAAGCTACGAGCAGTACTTC
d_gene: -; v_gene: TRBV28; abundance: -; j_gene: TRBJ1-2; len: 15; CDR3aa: CASTPGKVSTPGYTF; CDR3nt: TGTGCCAGCACCCCCGGGAAGGTTTCGACCCCCGGCTACACCTTC
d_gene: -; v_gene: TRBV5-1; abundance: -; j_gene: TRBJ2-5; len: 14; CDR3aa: CASSFGVQGETQYF; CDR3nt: TGCGCCAGCAGCTTTGGGGTCCAGGGAGAGACCCAGTACTTC
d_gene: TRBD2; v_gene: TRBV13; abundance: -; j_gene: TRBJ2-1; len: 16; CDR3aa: CASSSRTSRPGNEQFF; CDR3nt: TGTGCCAGCAGCTCCCGGACTAGCCGACCGGGGAATGAGCAGTTCTTC
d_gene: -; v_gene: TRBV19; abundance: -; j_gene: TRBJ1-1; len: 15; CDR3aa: CASSIVAGVRTEAFF; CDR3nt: TGTGCCAGTAGTATAGTGGCCGGGGTTCGGACTGAAGCTTTCTTT
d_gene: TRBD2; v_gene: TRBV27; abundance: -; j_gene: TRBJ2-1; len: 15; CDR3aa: CASSLFQREINEQFF; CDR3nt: TGTGCCAGCAGTTTATTTCAGCGGGAGATAAATGAGCAGTTCTTC
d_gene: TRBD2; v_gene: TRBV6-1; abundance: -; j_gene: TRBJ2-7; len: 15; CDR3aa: CASSPDGRASYEQYF; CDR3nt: TGTGCCAGCTCTCCCGACGGGAGGGCCTCCTACGAGCAGTACTTC
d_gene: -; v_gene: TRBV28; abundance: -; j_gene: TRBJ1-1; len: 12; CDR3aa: CASSVMNTEAFF; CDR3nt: TGTGCCAGCAGCGTCATGAACACTGAAGCTTTCTTT
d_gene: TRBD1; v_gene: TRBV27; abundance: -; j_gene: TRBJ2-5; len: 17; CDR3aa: CASSLFRDRVKFETQYF; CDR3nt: TGTGCCAGCAGTTTATTCCGGGACAGGGTAAAATTTGAGACCCAGTACTTC
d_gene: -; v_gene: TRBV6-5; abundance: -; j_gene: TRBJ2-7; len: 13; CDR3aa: CASSKGTRYEQYF; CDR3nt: TGTGCCAGCAGTAAGGGGACCCGCTACGAGCAGTACTTC
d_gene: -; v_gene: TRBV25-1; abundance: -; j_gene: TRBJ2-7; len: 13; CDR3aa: CASGSDTSYEQYF; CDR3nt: TGTGCCAGCGGGTCGGACACTTCCTACGAGCAGTACTTC
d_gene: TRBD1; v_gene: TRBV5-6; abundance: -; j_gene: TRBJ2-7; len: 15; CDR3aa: CASSLLTGPSYEQYF; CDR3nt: TGTGCCAGCAGCTTATTGACAGGGCCCTCCTACGAGCAGTACTTC
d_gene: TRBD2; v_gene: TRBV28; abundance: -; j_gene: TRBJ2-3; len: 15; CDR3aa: CASSSLAGGRYTQYF; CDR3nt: TGTGCCAGCAGTTCCCTAGCGGGAGGTCGGTATACGCAGTATTTT
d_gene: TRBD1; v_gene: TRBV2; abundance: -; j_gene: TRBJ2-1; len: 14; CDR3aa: CASTGTGGLFEQFF; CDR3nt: TGTGCCAGCACCGGGACAGGGGGCTTATTTGAGCAGTTCTTC
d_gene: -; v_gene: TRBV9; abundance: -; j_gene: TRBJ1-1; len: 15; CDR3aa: CASSVGSVRYTEAFF; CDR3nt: TGTGCCAGCAGCGTAGGATCAGTAAGGTACACTGAAGCTTTCTTT
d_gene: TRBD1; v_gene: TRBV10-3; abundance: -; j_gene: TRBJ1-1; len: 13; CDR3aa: CAIRDREGAEAFF; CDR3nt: TGTGCCATCAGAGACAGGGAGGGCGCTGAAGCTTTCTTT
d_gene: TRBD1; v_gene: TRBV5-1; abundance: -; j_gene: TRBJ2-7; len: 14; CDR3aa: CASSHGDSSYEQYF; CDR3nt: TGCGCCAGCAGCCATGGGGACAGCTCCTACGAGCAGTACTTC
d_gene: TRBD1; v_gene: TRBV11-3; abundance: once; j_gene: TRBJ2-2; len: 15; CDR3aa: CASSLRGGSTGELFF; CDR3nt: TGTGCCAGCAGCTTAAGAGGGGGCAGCACCGGGGAGCTGTTTTTT
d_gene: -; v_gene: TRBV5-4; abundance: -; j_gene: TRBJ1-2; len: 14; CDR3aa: CASSSKTGDYGYTF; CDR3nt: TGTGCCAGCAGCTCGAAGACAGGAGACTATGGCTACACCTTC
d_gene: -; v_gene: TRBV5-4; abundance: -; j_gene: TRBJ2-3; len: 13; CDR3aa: CASSLLDTDTQYF; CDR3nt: TGTGCCAGCAGCTTACTAGACACAGATACGCAGTATTTT
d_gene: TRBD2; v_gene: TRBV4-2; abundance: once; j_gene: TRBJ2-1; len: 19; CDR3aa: CASSQDRPPGLGSYNEQFF; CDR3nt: TGTGCCAGCAGCCAAGATAGACCTCCGGGACTAGGATCCTACAATGAGCAGTTCTTC
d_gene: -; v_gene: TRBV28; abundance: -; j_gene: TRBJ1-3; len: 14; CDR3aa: CASSPRSSGNTIYF; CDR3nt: TGTGCCAGCAGTCCTCGCAGCTCTGGAAACACCATATATTTT
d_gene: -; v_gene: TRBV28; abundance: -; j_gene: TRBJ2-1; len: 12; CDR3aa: CASTENYNEQFF; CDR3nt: TGTGCCAGCACCGAAAACTACAATGAGCAGTTCTTC
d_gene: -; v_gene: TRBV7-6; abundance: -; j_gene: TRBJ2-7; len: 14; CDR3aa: CASSLEGEWREQYF; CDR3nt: TGTGCCAGCAGCTTAGAGGGGGAGTGGCGCGAGCAGTACTTC
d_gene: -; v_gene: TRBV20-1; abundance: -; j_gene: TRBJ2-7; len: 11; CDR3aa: CSALGNYEQYF; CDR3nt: TGCAGTGCCCTAGGGAACTACGAGCAGTACTTC
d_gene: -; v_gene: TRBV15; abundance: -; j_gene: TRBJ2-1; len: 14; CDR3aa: CATSRAGSRYEQFF; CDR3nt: TGTGCCACCAGCAGAGCTGGGAGTAGATATGAGCAGTTCTTC
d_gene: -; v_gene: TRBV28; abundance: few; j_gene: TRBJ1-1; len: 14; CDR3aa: CASSPGLPNTEAFF; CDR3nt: TGTGCCAGCAGTCCCGGTCTTCCGAACACTGAAGCTTTCTTT
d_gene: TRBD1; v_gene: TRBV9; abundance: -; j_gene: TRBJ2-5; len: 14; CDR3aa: CASSPRTGRETQYF; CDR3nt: TGTGCCAGCAGCCCCCGGACAGGGCGGGAGACCCAGTACTTC
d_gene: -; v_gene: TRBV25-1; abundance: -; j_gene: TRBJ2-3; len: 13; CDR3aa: CASRRGGRGTQYF; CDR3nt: TGTGCCAGCAGGAGAGGGGGGCGGGGTACGCAGTATTTT
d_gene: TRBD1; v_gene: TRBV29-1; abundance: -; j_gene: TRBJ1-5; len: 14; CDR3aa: CSVAPGTGLQPQHF; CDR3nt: TGCAGCGTGGCTCCCGGGACAGGGCTTCAGCCCCAGCATTTT
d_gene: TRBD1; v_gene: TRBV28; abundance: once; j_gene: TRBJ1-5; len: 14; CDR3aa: CASSRDRGHQPQHF; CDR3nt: TGTGCCAGCAGTCGGGACAGGGGGCATCAGCCCCAGCATTTT
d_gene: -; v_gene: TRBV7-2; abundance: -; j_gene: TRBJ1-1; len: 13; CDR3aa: CASSRNRDTEAFF; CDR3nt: TGTGCCAGCAGCCGCAACAGGGACACTGAAGCTTTCTTT
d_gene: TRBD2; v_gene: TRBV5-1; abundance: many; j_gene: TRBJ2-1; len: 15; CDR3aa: CASSSGLAGYNEQFF; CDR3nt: TGCGCCAGCAGCTCTGGACTAGCGGGATACAATGAGCAGTTCTTC
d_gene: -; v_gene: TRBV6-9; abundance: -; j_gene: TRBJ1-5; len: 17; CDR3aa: CASSYWEAGGGPRPQHF; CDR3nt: TGTGCCAGCAGTTATTGGGAGGCGGGGGGTGGGCCGCGGCCCCAGCATTTT
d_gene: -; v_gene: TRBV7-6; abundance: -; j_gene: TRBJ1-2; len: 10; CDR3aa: CASIHYGYTF; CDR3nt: TGTGCCAGCATCCACTATGGCTACACCTTC
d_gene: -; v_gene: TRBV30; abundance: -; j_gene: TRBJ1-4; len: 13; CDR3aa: CAWAEGPNEKLFF; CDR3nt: TGTGCCTGGGCGGAGGGACCTAATGAAAAACTGTTTTTT
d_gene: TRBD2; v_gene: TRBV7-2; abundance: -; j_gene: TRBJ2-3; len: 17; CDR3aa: CASSSRLAGGLGDTQYF; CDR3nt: TGTGCCAGCAGCTCCCGACTAGCGGGAGGGCTCGGAGATACGCAGTATTTT
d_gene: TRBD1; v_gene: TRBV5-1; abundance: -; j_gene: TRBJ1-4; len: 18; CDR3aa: CASRPGTGGSGTNEKLFF; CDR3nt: TGCGCCAGCAGACCCGGGACAGGGGGCTCGGGAACTAATGAAAAACTGTTTTTT
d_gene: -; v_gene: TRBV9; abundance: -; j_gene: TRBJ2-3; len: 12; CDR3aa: CASGRGTDTQYF; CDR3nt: TGTGCCAGCGGGCGGGGCACAGATACGCAGTATTTT
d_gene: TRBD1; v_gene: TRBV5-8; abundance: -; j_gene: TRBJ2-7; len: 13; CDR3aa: CASSMGQGYEQYF; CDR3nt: TGTGCCAGCAGCATGGGACAGGGATACGAGCAGTACTTC
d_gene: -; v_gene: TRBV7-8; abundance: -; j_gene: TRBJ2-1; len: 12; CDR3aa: CASSLAGREQFF; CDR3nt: TGTGCCAGCAGCTTAGCGGGGCGGGAGCAGTTCTTC
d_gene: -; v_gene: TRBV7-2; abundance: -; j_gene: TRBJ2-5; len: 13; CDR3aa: CASSDTYQETQYF; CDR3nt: TGTGCCAGCAGCGATACGTACCAAGAGACCCAGTACTTC
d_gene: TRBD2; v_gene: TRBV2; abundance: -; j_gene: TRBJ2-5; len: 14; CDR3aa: CASRGLAGGETQYF; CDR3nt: TGTGCCAGCAGGGGGCTAGCGGGAGGGGAGACCCAGTACTTC
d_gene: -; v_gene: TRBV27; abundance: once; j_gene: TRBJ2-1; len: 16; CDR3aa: CASSFSGRSTYNEQFF; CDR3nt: TGTGCCAGCAGTTTCTCGGGGAGATCGACCTACAATGAGCAGTTCTTC
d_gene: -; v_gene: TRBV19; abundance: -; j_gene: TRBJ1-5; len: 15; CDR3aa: CASSVSGRRNLAQHF; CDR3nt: TGTGCCAGTAGTGTATCCGGGCGTCGGAATCTTGCCCAGCATTTT
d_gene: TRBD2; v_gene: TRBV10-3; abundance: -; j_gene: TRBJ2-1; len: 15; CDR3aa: CAISLTSGRDNEQFF; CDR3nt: TGTGCCATCAGTTTGACTAGCGGGAGAGACAATGAGCAGTTCTTC
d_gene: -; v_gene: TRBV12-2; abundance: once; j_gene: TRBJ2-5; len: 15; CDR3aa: CAPGVRLAPEETQYF; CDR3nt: TGTGCACCTGGGGTCCGATTAGCGCCAGAAGAGACCCAGTACTTC
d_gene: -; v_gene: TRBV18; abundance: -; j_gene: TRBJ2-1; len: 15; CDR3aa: CASSPDSFRGNEQFF; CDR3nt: TGTGCCAGCTCCCCAGACAGTTTTCGGGGCAATGAGCAGTTCTTC